These 18 T cell receptor beta chains share one sample of origin, sequenced in a study of blood T cells in healthy people across ages. A second about 7 to 11 cycle PCR used barcoded and J-beta primers. One entry per CDR3 protein results from TCRdb running MiXCR on the 5' RACE reads. The table shows 1.5 million to 2 million distinct CDR3 sequences, with roughly 49% occurring only once. Sequencing input: blood. The source is a woman aged 40 to 50 in good health.

The chain recombines TRBV7-2 with TRBJ2-1; D perhaps matches TRBD1 (6 bases). V was trimmed by 1 base and J by 5 bases, leaving 18 bases between them. The CDR3 totals 17 residues. CDR1 is SGHTA, CDR2 FQGNSA, per germline. CDR3 residues: CASSLGAWGPGDNEQFF. In nucleotides, the CDR3 is TGTGCCAGCAGCTTAGGGGCCTGGGGGCCCGGGGACAATGAGCAGTTCTTC.

The V and J genes are TRBV5-1 and TRBJ1-4; D call uncertain. CDR1 and CDR2 (germline): SGHRS, YFSETQ. This CDR3 contains 14 residues. V lost 1 base and J 7 bases, leaving 11 bases between the germline ends. CDR3 bases: TGCGCCAGCAGCTTGACGTCGGCGGGTGAAAAACTGTTTTTT. Amino acids: CASSLTSAGEKLFF.

This clonotype came up a few times. The gene calls are TRBV20-1 and TRBJ1-5; maybe TRBD1 (5 bases). Germline V gene lookup returns CDR1 DFQATT and CDR2 SNEGSKA (reference sequence). This CDR3 is built from 14 residues. Trimming shortened V by 2 bases and J by 6 bases, and 14 bases separated the two germline ends. The DNA for the CDR3 is TGCAGTGCTAGATCCTCGGGGCTAGGTCAGCCCCAGCATTTT. This translates into CSARSSGLGQPQHF.

Concerning this clonotype: Given a much more abundant clone one base away, this may be a read error. The chain uses TRBV29-1 and TRBJ2-7; D tentatively fits TRBD1 or TRBD2 (7 bases each). Germline V gene lookup returns CDR1 SQVTM and CDR2 ANQGSEA. Between the trimmed V and J ends, which lost 6 bases and 5 bases, there was a span of 14 bases. This CDR3 is built from 12 residues. This CDR3 is CSVRGDSDEQYF. The CDR3 DNA reads TGCAGCGTCCGGGGGGACAGCGACGAGCAGTACTTC.

The chain joins TRBV4-3 to TRBJ1-2; D is possibly TRBD1 (6 bases). The CDR3 contains 21 residues. Germline CDR1 and CDR2: LGHNA and YSLEER. V lost 1 base, J lost 0 bases, and 27 bases lay in between. CDR3 DNA: TGCGCCAGCAGCCAAGCGGACCACCGGGACACGCTGATCTCAACTAACTATGGCTACACCTTC. Encoded protein: CASSQADHRDTLISTNYGYTF.

The chain joins TRBV27 to TRBJ2-3, with no clear D. The V gene lost 1 base and the J gene lost 8 bases, with 13 bases spanning the gap. CDR3 size: 14 residues. Germline V lookup: CDR1 MNHEY, CDR2 SMNVEV (reference sequence). In nucleotides, the CDR3 is TGTGCCAGCAGTTTATTATTAGATTCAGGTACGCAGTATTTT. This gives the protein CASSLLLDSGTQYF.

The chain carries TRBV6-5 and TRBJ1-2, with a weak D call TRBD1 (5 bases). Between the trimmed V and J ends, which lost 0 bases and 8 bases, there was a span of 13 bases. The CDR3 loop spans 14 amino acids. From germline, CDR1 is MNHEY and CDR2 SVGAGI. As DNA, the CDR3 is TGTGCCAGCAGTTACTCGCCCTGGGGGGGAGGCTACACCTTC. This codes for CASSYSPWGGGYTF.

The CDR3 DNA reads as TGTGCCAGCGCCATTAGAGGGGGCGTAAACACTGAAGCTTTCTTT. Translation: CASAIRGGVNTEAFF. The gene calls are TRBV6-5 and TRBJ1-1; 7 positions match TRBD1. V lost 8 bases, J lost 2 bases, and 11 bases stayed unmatched. This CDR3 has 15 residues. Germline CDR1 is MNHEY and CDR2 is SVGAGI.

This chain uses TRBV7-8 with TRBJ1-4; 9 bases match TRBD1. CDR1 and CDR2 (germline): SGHVS, FQNEAQ. V was clipped by 5 bases and J by 7 bases; unmatched bases: 5. The CDR3 is 14 residues long. As DNA, the CDR3 is TGTGCCAGCAGCCCGGGACAGGGCGCTGAAAAACTGTTTTTT. Protein sequence: CASSPGQGAEKLFF.

V and J are TRBV2 and TRBJ2-7; 7 nucleotides line up with TRBD2. J lost 4 bases, V lost 2 bases, and 11 bases had no gene match. This CDR3 has 16 amino acids. The germline gives CDR1 SNHLY, CDR2 FYNNEI. The CDR3 DNA reads TGTGCCAGCAGTGAAACCCCTAGCGGAGCCATTTACGAGCAGTACTTC. Its protein is CASSETPSGAIYEQYF.

This clonotype turned up a few times. V and J are TRBV20-1 and TRBJ2-5; D uncertain. The CDR3 has 11 amino acids. The V gene's germline CDR1 is DFQATT and CDR2 SNEGSKA (reference sequence). Trimming removed 3 bases from V and 3 bases from J, with 5 bases in between. The CDR3 DNA follows: TGCAGTGCTAGGTATAAAGAGACCCAGTACTTC. It codes for CSARYKETQYF.

There are a few counts of this clonotype. The chain carries TRBV7-8 and TRBJ2-7; D is undetermined. Germline CDR1 SGHVS, CDR2 FQNEAQ. V was shortened by 3 bases and J by 2 bases, with 8 bases between the two germline ends. This CDR3 region has 13 residues. CDR3 coding DNA: TGTGCCAGCAGCTTCACGGATACCTACGAGCAGTACTTC. The encoded protein is CASSFTDTYEQYF.

This clonotype was picked up a small number of times. The chain combines TRBV7-9 with TRBJ2-5, with 7 bases matching TRBD2. In germline, CDR1 is SEHNR, CDR2 FQNEAQ (reference sequence). The length of the CDR3 is 13 residues. The V gene end was trimmed by 7 bases and the J gene end by 10 bases; junction bases not matched to a gene: 12. CDR3 protein: CASNLGTGGNQYF. CDR3 DNA: TGTGCCAGCAACCTAGGGACGGGAGGAAACCAGTACTTC. Full variable domain (outside the CDR3, taken from reference TRBV7-9 and TRBJ2-5): DTGVSQNPRHKITKRGQNVTFRCDPISEHNRLYWYRQTLGQGPEFLTYFQNEAQLEKSRLLSDRFSAERPKGSFSTLEIQRTEQGDSAMYLCASNLGTGGNQYFGPGTRLLVL.

This chain connects TRBV9 to TRBJ2-3, with D unresolved. The CDR3 totals 13 residues. Germline CDR1 and CDR2: SGDLS and YYNGEE. The germline V and J ends were trimmed by 4 bases and 6 bases, with 12 bases remaining between them. As DNA, the CDR3 is TGTGCCAGCAGCATCGGGCCCGTGGATACGCAGTATTTT. This encodes CASSIGPVDTQYF.

This clonotype was detected a few times. The CDR3 bases are TGTGCCAGCAGCCCTCCTACAGGGAGCGTGGGGCCCTACGAGCAGTACTTC. Amino acids: CASSPPTGSVGPYEQYF. The chain uses TRBV3-1 and TRBJ2-7; weak D call: TRBD1 (6 bases). The V gene's germline CDR1 is LGHDT and CDR2 YNNKEL (reference sequence). V lost 4 bases to trimming and J lost 2 bases, with 21 bases between them. This CDR3 contains 17 residues.

V and J are TRBV28 and TRBJ2-5; 12 bases are shared with TRBD1. The DNA end lines up better with TRBJ2-7; the J call may be wrong. Looked up from germline, CDR1 is MDHEN and CDR2 is SYDVKM. This CDR3 has 16 amino acids. CDR3 sequence reads: CASSRDRGRRTYEQYF. Written as DNA, the CDR3 is TGTGCCAGCAGTAGGGACAGGGGGCGCAGGACCTACGAGCAGTACTTC.

The chain employs TRBV20-1 and TRBJ1-1, with D unclear. This CDR3 comprises 12 residues. Trimming stripped 1 base from V and 1 base from J, with 4 bases between. Germline CDR1 reads DFQATT; CDR2 reads SNEGSKA (reference sequence). The CDR3 DNA reads as TGCAGTGCTAGAGGCAGGAACACTGAAGCTTTCTTT. Protein: CSARGRNTEAFF.

This clonotype appeared a few times. This chain connects TRBV12-3 or TRBV12-4 to TRBJ2-3, with 7 bases that match TRBD2. The V gene end was trimmed by 5 bases and the J gene end by 5 bases; junction bases not matched to a gene: 7. The CDR3 is 14 residues long. DNA of the CDR3: TGTGCCAGCAGTCGGGAGGTCCGAGGAGATACGCAGTATTTT. Protein: CASSREVRGDTQYF.